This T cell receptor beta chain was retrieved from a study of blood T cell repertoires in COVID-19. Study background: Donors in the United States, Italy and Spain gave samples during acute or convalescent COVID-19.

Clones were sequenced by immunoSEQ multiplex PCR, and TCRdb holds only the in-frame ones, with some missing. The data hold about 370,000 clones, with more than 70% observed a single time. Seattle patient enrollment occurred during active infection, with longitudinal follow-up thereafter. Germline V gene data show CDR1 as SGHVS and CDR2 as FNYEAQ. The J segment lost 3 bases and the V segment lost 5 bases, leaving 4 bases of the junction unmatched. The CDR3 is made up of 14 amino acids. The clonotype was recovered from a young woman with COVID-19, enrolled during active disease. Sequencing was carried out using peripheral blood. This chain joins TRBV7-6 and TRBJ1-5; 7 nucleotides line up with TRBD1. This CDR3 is CASSETGVNQPQHF. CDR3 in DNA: TGTGCCAGCAGCGAAACAGGGGTCAATCAGCCCCAGCATTTT.